This T cell receptor (beta chain) is from a study of blood T cell repertoires in COVID-19. Study-level information: Both acute and convalescent COVID-19 samples were obtained from the United States, Italy and Spain. T cells, B-cell-depleted T cells, or PBMCs supplied cDNA or gDNA.

The authors' processing: Reference gene primers were amplified, and this amplification served to estimate nucleated cell counts. Clones were read by immunoSEQ multiplex PCR, and TCRdb kept only the in-frame ones, dropping some. V and J calls and clone size are as listed in that table; D and trimming were resolved from the DNA. The data show 300,000 to 400,000 clones, 87% seen once. The V gene's germline CDR1 is SGHDT and CDR2 YYEEEE. The CDR3 covers 14 residues. The ends were cut back, 4 bases at V and 2 bases at J, with 10 bases in the middle. Seattle cases were enrolled at active infection and followed longitudinally.

The TCR sequence derives from a man under 40 with COVID-19, enrolled during active disease. The chain combines TRBV5-6 with TRBJ2-1; no firm D call. The sequencing sample was made of peripheral blood. The CDR3 DNA sequence: TGTGCCAGCAGCCGCCGCGGTACCTACAATGAGCAGTTCTTC. Translation: CASSRRGTYNEQFF.